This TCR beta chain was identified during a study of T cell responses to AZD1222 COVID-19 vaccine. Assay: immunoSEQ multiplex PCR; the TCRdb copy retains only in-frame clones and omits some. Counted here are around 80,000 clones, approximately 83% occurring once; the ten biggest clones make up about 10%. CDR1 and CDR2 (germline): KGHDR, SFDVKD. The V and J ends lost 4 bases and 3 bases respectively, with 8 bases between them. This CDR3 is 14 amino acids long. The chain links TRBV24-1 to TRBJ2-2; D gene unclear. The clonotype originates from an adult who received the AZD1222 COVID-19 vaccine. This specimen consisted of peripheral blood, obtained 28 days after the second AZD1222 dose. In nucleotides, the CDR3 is TGTGCCACCAGTGAGGCTGTTGACACCGGGGAGCTGTTTTTT. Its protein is CATSEAVDTGELFF.